The sequence of this T cell receptor (beta chain) was determined in a study of beta chain features in type 1 diabetes. Every isolated RNA sample was fully reverse transcribed, so sequencing captured expressed TCRB transcripts. Only in-frame clones appear in the TCRdb table, and some are missing; sequencing was by immunoSEQ multiplex PCR. The profile covers around 150,000 clones, with 8% to 8.5% appearing a single time and approximately 0.54% taken by the ten largest. Staining for CD45RO/CCR7/CD25/CD127/CD95/CD27 allowed sorting of CD4+ naive, central memory, regulatory and stem cell-like memory cells. Remarks on this clone: As yet, its antigen is unknown.

Overall study findings and caveats: Within each of all four CD4+ subsets, Type 1 diabetes patients had TCRB CDR3s that were moderately but significantly shorter.

Sequenced: central memory CD4+ T cells from blood. This receptor was taken from a woman in her late teens or twenties with type 1 diabetes.

The CDR3 is CALGTGAYEQYF. The CDR3 DNA follows: TGTGCTCTGGGGACGGGGGCCTACGAGCAGTACTTC. The gene calls are TRBV30 and TRBJ2-7; D might be TRBD2 (6 bases). Germline CDR1 is GTSNPN and CDR2 is SVGIG (reference sequence). This CDR3 is 12 amino acids long.